Following are 4 T cell receptor beta chains from one sample sequenced in a study of early T cells in non-severe SARS-CoV-2 infection. MiXCR, applied by TCRdb to the 5' RACE reads, yields one record per CDR3 protein. Of roughly 80,000 distinct CDR3 sequences listed, around 17% are singletons. Sequencing input: whole blood. The origin of the receptors is an adult who was a healthcare worker with PCR-confirmed SARS-CoV-2 infection or an uninfected control (not recorded which).

This sequence joins TRBV7-2 and TRBJ2-1, with unresolved D. Germline V gene lookup returns CDR1 SGHTA and CDR2 FQGNSA. CDR3 length equals 15 residues. V gave up 3 bases and J gave up 0 bases, with 9 bases separating them. The CDR3 loop is CASSLQPSSYNEQFF. In DNA form, the CDR3 reads TGTGCCAGCAGCTTGCAACCGAGCTCCTACAATGAGCAGTTCTTC.

This clonotype was detected only a few times. Written as DNA, the CDR3 is TGTGCCAGCAGTTTATCCCCTGGGGGCTATAATTCACCCCTCCACTTT. Translating gives CASSLSPGGYNSPLHF. The rearrangement uses TRBV28 and TRBJ1-6; maybe TRBD1 (5 bases). V dropped 1 base and J dropped 3 bases, with 10 bases sitting between them. The CDR3 is made up of 16 amino acids. In germline, CDR1 is MDHEN, CDR2 SYDVKM.

The V call is TRBV7-8, the J call TRBJ1-3; unclear D gene. Germline CDR1 and CDR2: SGHVS and FQNEAQ. The CDR3 extends over 16 amino acids. V lost 0 bases, J lost 2 bases, and 11 bases lay in between. Written as DNA, the CDR3 is TGTGCCAGCAGCTTAGCGGAACAGACAACTGGAAACACCATATATTTT. Translating it yields CASSLAEQTTGNTIYF.

This clonotype appeared a few times. CDR3 loop: CASSLEAGLWSTEKLFF. The CDR3 DNA reads TGTGCCAGCAGCTTAGAAGCAGGGCTTTGGAGTACGGAAAAACTGTTTTTT. The chain carries TRBV11-2 and TRBJ1-4; D is possibly TRBD1 (5 bases). Germline CDR1 reads SGHAT; CDR2 reads FQNNGV. The V gene lost 0 bases and the J gene lost 8 bases, with 19 bases spanning the gap. The CDR3 runs to 17 residues.